This T cell receptor beta chain was recorded in a study of blood T cell repertoires in COVID-19. Study information: Donors in the United States, Italy and Spain gave samples during acute or convalescent COVID-19. Sources were T cells, B-cell-depleted T cells, or PBMCs; the material itself was cDNA or gDNA.

CDR1 is MNHEY, CDR2 SMNVEV, per germline (reference sequence). The CDR3 spans 19 residues. With V trimmed by 2 bases and J by 4 bases, 19 bases remained unmatched. Authors' methods: Amplifying reference gene primers gave estimates of nucleated cell counts. TCRdb's copy holds only in-frame clones and misses some; the assay was immunoSEQ multiplex PCR. Clonal size and the V and J genes are those of that table, whereas D and trimming came from the DNA. The table includes around 350,000 clones, more than 75% detected once. The chain carries TRBV27 and TRBJ2-7; 8 bases line up with TRBD1. Material for sequencing was peripheral blood. The receptor was derived from a human donor in a cohort sampled during active COVID-19. This CDR3 reads CASSLGQGAGIPGRYEQYF. The CDR3 DNA follows: TGTGCCAGCAGTTTAGGGCAGGGGGCCGGCATACCCGGCCGGTACGAGCAGTACTTC.